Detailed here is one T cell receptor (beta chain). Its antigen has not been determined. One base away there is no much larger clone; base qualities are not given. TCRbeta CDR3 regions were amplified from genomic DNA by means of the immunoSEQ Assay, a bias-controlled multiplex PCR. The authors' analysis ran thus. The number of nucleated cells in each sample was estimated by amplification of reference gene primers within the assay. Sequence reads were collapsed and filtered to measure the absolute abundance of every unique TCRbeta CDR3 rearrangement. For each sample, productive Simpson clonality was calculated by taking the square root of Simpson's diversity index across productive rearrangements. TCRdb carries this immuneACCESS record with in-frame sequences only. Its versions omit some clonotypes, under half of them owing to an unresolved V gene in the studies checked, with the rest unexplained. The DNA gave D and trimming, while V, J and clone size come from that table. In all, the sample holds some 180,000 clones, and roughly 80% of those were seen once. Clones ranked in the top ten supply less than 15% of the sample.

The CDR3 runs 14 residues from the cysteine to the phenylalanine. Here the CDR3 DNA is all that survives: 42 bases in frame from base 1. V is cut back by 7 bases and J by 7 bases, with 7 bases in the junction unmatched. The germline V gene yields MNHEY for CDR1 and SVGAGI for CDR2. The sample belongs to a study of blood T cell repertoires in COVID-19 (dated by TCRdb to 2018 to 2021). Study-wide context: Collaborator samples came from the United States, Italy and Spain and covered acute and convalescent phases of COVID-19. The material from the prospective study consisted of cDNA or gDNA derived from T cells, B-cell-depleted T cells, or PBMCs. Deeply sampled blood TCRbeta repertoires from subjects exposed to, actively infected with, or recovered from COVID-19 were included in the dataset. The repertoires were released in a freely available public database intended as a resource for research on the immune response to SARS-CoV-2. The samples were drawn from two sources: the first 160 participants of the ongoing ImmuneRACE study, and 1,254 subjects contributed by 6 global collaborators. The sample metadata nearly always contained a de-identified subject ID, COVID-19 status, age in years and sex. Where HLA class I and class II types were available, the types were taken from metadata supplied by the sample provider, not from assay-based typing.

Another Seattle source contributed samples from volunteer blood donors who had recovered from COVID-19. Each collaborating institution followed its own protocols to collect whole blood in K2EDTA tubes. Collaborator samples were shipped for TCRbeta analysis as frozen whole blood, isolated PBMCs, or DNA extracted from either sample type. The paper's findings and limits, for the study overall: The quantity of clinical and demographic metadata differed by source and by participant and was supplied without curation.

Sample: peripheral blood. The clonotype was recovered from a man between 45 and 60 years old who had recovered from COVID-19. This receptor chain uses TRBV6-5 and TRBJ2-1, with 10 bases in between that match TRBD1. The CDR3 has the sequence CASNRGQGKNEQFF. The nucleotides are TGTGCCAGCAATAGGGGACAGGGGAAAAATGAGCAGTTCTTC.